What follows is one T cell receptor beta chain and its context. Authors' methods: Estimates of nucleated cell counts were drawn from the amplification of reference gene primers. Profiled with immunoSEQ multiplex PCR; TCRdb holds only in-frame clones, not every one. V, J and clone size reflect that table, while D and trimming were determined from the DNA. The sample contains some 180,000 clones, roughly 80% of which appear only once. The CDR3 has 15 amino acids. From germline, CDR1 is SGHDT and CDR2 YYEEEE. The junction had 6 bases not matched to a gene; V was cut back by 0 bases and J by 5 bases. These data originate in a study of blood T cell repertoires in COVID-19. At the level of the study: From the United States, Italy and Spain came samples of acute and convalescent COVID-19. T cells, B-cell-depleted T cells, or PBMCs provided the cDNA or gDNA that served as material.

V usage is TRBV5-6 and J usage is TRBJ1-2, with 8 bases fitting TRBD1. The sequenced material came from peripheral blood. This TCR was recovered from a man aged 70 or older with active or convalescent COVID-19. CDR3 DNA: TGTGCCAGCAGCTTGGGACAGGGGAGAGGGTATGGCTACACCTTC. It yields the protein CASSLGQGRGYGYTF.